These 5 T cell receptor beta chains were sequenced from one sample in a study of blood T cell repertoires in COVID-19. Libraries were prepared by immunoSEQ multiplex PCR; TCRdb keeps only in-frame clonotypes and omits some of them. Among 130,000 to 150,000 clones, 76% were seen once, and the ten largest hold about 3.9%. The sample taken for sequencing was peripheral blood. Source of these receptors: a man aged 60-69 years with acute or convalescent COVID-19.

V usage is TRBV11-2 and J usage is TRBJ2-3; weak D call: TRBD2 (5 bases). Germline loops: CDR1 SGHAT, CDR2 FQNNGV. The CDR3 length is 15 residues. Trimming stripped 5 bases from V and 0 bases from J, with 12 bases between. In DNA form, the CDR3 reads TGTGCCAGCAGCCGCAGGAGGTTCAGCACAGATACGCAGTATTTT. It translates to CASSRRRFSTDTQYF.

The gene calls are TRBV21-1 and TRBJ2-7; the tabulated D call, TRBD2, remains unverified against the DNA. TRBV21-1 is reported as a pseudogene. This CDR3 has 12 amino acids. Written as DNA, the CDR3 is TGTTCTTTCGCCTGGAGGGACTACGAGCAGTACTTC. Protein product: CSFAWRDYEQYF.

The sample holds a few counts of this clone. J is TRBJ2-7 and V is TRBV12-3 or TRBV12-4; D is uncertain. This CDR3 contains 10 residues. Trimming removed 5 bases at V and 7 bases at J, with 6 bases between. The CDR3 spells CASSGLEQYF. The DNA of the CDR3 is TGTGCCAGCAGTGGGCTGGAGCAGTACTTC.

The genes are TRBV7-9 and TRBJ1-5; 7 bases are a match to TRBD1. The CDR3 totals 13 residues. V dropped 5 bases and J dropped 6; count of bases not matched to a gene: 4. Germline CDR1 and CDR2: SEHNR and FQNEAQ (reference sequence). The CDR3 region is CASSPTGIQPQHF. CDR3 DNA: TGTGCCAGCAGCCCGACAGGGATTCAGCCCCAGCATTTT.

This chain connects TRBV11-3 to TRBJ2-7; 8 bases line up with TRBD2. CDR1 is SGHNT and CDR2 is YENEEA in the germline V gene. The CDR3 has 19 amino acids. The V gene end was trimmed by 6 bases and the J gene end by 4 bases; junction bases not matched to a gene: 23. The CDR3 nucleotides read TGTGCCAGCAGGCTGCGGGGGGACTATCATCTCCGGAGGAGGTACGAGCAGTACTTC. This codes for CASRLRGDYHLRRRYEQYF.